The next 27 T cell receptor beta chains were all read from a single sample in a study of cytomegalovirus exposure and HLA in healthy donors. The PCR contained 60 Vbeta and 13 Jbeta primers. The assay was immunoSEQ multiplex PCR, and TCRdb's table has in-frame clones only and misses some. The data contain some 140,000 clones, roughly three quarters of them singletons. Sequences were obtained from PBMCs. The receptors were sampled from a woman in her sixties in good health and CMV-seronegative.

The V gene is TRBV7-3, the J gene TRBJ2-5, with D unclear. Germline CDR1 SGHTA, CDR2 FQGTGA. V lost 0 bases, J lost 1 base, and 3 bases lay in between. The CDR3 is made up of 13 amino acids. CDR3 sequence (DNA): TGTGCCAGCAGCTTAACGGCCCAAGAGACCCAGTACTTC. Translated: CASSLTAQETQYF.

This chain joins TRBV30 and TRBJ1-5, with D unresolved. The CDR3 consists of 13 residues. The V end lost 0 bases, the J end lost 3 bases, and 6 bases lay between the germline ends. CDR1 and CDR2 (germline): GTSNPN, SVGIG (reference sequence). The chain's CDR3 is CAWSVQANQPQHF. The CDR3 DNA sequence: TGTGCCTGGAGTGTCCAGGCCAATCAGCCCCAGCATTTT.

J is TRBJ2-7 and V is TRBV5-1; 8 bases agree with TRBD1. CDR1 SGHRS and CDR2 YFSETQ come from the germline V gene. The CDR3 totals 12 residues. Germline trimming cut 1 base from V and 7 bases from J; bases unmatched to any gene: 1. The DNA of the CDR3 is TGCGCCAGCAGCTTGACAGGGGGTGAGCAGTACTTC. Its protein product is CASSLTGGEQYF. Full variable domain (remainder filled in from reference TRBV5-1 and TRBJ2-7): KAGVTQTPRYLIKTRGQQVTLSCSPISGHRSVSWYQQTPGQGLQFLFEYFSETQRNKGNFPGRFSGRQFSNSRSEMNVSTLELGDSALYLCASSLTGGEQYFGPGTRLTVT.

The rearrangement uses TRBV6-5 and TRBJ2-5; 9 positions agree with TRBD1. V lost 6 bases, J lost 6 bases, and 8 bases stayed unmatched. Germline V gene data show CDR1 as MNHEY and CDR2 as SVGAGI. This CDR3 comprises 14 residues. CDR3 coding DNA: TGTGCCAGCAGGCCGGGACAGGGAAAGAAGACCCAGTACTTC. Its translation: CASRPGQGKKTQYF.

The rearrangement links TRBV5-5 to TRBJ2-7, with D unclear. The CDR3 runs to 14 residues. Germline V CDR1 and CDR2: SGHKS, YYEKEE (reference sequence). The germline V and J ends were trimmed by 4 bases and 0 bases, with 11 bases remaining between them. CDR3 bases: TGTGCCAGCAGCCCCATCCCCAGCTCCTACGAGCAGTACTTC. Translated, it gives CASSPIPSSYEQYF.

J is TRBJ1-5 and V is TRBV5-8, with 7 positions matching TRBD1. V dropped 2 bases and J dropped 4; count of bases not matched to a gene: 9. Germline values: CDR1 SGHTS, CDR2 YDEGEE. The CDR3 sequence is 16 residues long. The chain's CDR3 is CASSFATGTENQPQHF. CDR3 nucleotide sequence: TGTGCCAGCAGCTTCGCGACCGGGACAGAAAATCAGCCCCAGCATTTT.

This clone was seen a handful of times. This sequence joins TRBV7-2 and TRBJ1-3; D is undetermined. This CDR3 spans 16 amino acids. Per the germline V gene, CDR1 is SGHTA and CDR2 is FQGNSA. Between the trimmed V and J ends, which lost 2 bases and 4 bases, there was a span of 15 bases. Here the CDR3 reads CASSLTMRARGNTIYF. The CDR3 bases are TGTGCCAGCAGCTTAACCATGAGGGCGCGAGGAAACACCATATATTTT.

This rearrangement joins TRBV19 to TRBJ2-2; perhaps TRBD2 as D (6 bases). V was trimmed by 8 bases and J by 5 bases, leaving 12 bases between them. Per the germline V gene, CDR1 is LNHDA and CDR2 is SQIVND (reference sequence). This CDR3 is built from 13 residues. CDR3 loop: CASPGGATGELFF. The CDR3, as DNA: TGTGCCAGTCCCGGGGGTGCGACCGGGGAGCTGTTTTTT. Based on the CDR3 plus reference TRBV19 and TRBJ2-2, the full variable domain is DGGITQSPKYLFRKEGQNVTLSCEQNLNHDAMYWYRQDPGQGLRLIYYSQIVNDFQKGDIAEGYSVSREKKESFPLTVTSAQKNPTAFYLCASPGGATGELFFGEGSRLTVL.

This rearrangement joins TRBV27 to TRBJ2-7, with 12 nucleotides matching TRBD1. The CDR3 length is 15 residues. V trimming: 9 bases; J trimming: 6 bases; junction bases outside the gene matches: 12. Per the germline V gene, CDR1 is MNHEY and CDR2 is SMNVEV (reference sequence). In DNA, the CDR3 is TGTGCCAGGGAGAAATGGGGACAGGGGGCATGCGAGCAGTACTTC. Protein sequence: CAREKWGQGACEQYF.

This chain links TRBV7-9 with TRBJ2-7, with a weak D call TRBD2 (5 bases). The CDR3 extends over 11 amino acids. Germline V gene data show CDR1 as SEHNR and CDR2 as FQNEAQ (reference sequence). V lost 10 bases and J lost 3, with 10 bases in between. Written as DNA, the CDR3 is TGTGCCACGGGGAAGGGCTACGAGCAGTACTTC. It translates to CATGKGYEQYF. Looking up the rest from reference TRBV7-9 and TRBJ2-7 gives the full variable domain: DTGVSQNPRHKITKRGQNVTFRCDPISEHNRLYWYRQTLGQGPEFLTYFQNEAQLEKSRLLSDRFSAERPKGSFSTLEIQRTEQGDSAMYLCATGKGYEQYFGPGTRLTVT.

This rearrangement joins TRBV19 to TRBJ2-2, with 12 nucleotides matching TRBD1. CDR1 is LNHDA, CDR2 SQIVND, per germline (reference sequence). V was clipped by 4 bases and J by 5 bases; unmatched bases: 5. This CDR3 contains 16 residues. DNA for the CDR3: TGTGCCAGTAGTAAGGGACAGGGGGCGCGGACCGGGGAGCTGTTTTTT. This encodes CASSKGQGARTGELFF.

The rearrangement links TRBV5-1 to TRBJ1-1; no clear D. The V gene's germline CDR1 is SGHRS and CDR2 YFSETQ. Trimming shortened V by 6 bases and J by 2 bases, and 20 bases separated the two germline ends. The CDR3 runs 16 residues. The CDR3 protein is CASTPGVQSLNTEAFF. In DNA form, the CDR3 reads TGCGCCAGCACCCCGGGAGTACAGAGTCTAAACACTGAAGCTTTCTTT.

This clone was seen only once. The chain recombines TRBV7-3 with TRBJ2-3, with 10 nucleotides matching TRBD1. Germline V gives CDR1 SGHTA, CDR2 FQGTGA. The CDR3 length is 15 residues. Trimming removed 4 bases from V and 4 bases from J; junction bases left unmatched: 5. The CDR3 DNA follows: TGTGCCAGCAGCTCACGACAGGGGGCGGCAGATACGCAGTATTTT. Protein: CASSSRQGAADTQYF.

The rearrangement joins TRBV7-9 to TRBJ2-3, with D possibly matching TRBD1 (5 bases). CDR1 is SEHNR and CDR2 is FQNEAQ in the germline V gene (reference sequence). CDR3 size: 14 residues. Trimming stripped 2 bases from V and 4 bases from J, with 10 bases between. The CDR3 nucleotides are TGTGCCAGCAGCTTATCGCAGGGTGCAGATACGCAGTATTTT. Translation gives CASSLSQGADTQYF.

The chain joins TRBV30 to TRBJ2-3; D is uncertain. V lost 4 bases, J lost 4 bases, and 6 bases lay in between. Germline loops: CDR1 GTSNPN, CDR2 SVGIG (reference sequence). The CDR3 sequence is 11 residues long. Written as DNA, the CDR3 is TGTGCCTGGACAGTTTCAGATACGCAGTATTTT. Translating it yields CAWTVSDTQYF.

The rearrangement uses TRBV7-3 and TRBJ2-7, with 14 bases lining up with TRBD2. CDR1 is SGHTA, CDR2 FQGTGA, per germline. V dropped 2 bases and J dropped 0; count of bases not matched to a gene: 3. This CDR3 spans 17 amino acids. The CDR3 is CASSLGGTSGSSYEQYF. CDR3 sequence (DNA): TGTGCCAGCAGCTTAGGGGGGACTAGCGGGAGCTCCTACGAGCAGTACTTC.

This sequence joins TRBV19 and TRBJ2-7; 8 bases are shared with TRBD2. Germline V gene lookup returns CDR1 LNHDA and CDR2 SQIVND (reference sequence). CDR3 length: 15 residues. The J segment lost 5 bases and the V segment lost 3 bases, leaving 9 bases of the junction unmatched. Written as DNA, the CDR3 is TGTGCCAGTAGTATTAATGGCGGGAGGCTCCACGAGCAGTACTTC. This encodes CASSINGGRLHEQYF.

J is TRBJ1-1 and V is TRBV5-4; D is perhaps TRBD1 (6 bases). V was trimmed by 4 bases and J by 4 bases, leaving 11 bases between them. Germline V CDR1 and CDR2: SGHNT, YYREEE (reference sequence). The CDR3 covers 13 residues. CDR3 region: CASSRDRTTEAFF. The CDR3 bases are TGTGCCAGCAGCCGCGACAGGACCACTGAAGCTTTCTTT. The full variable domain, rest sourced from reference TRBV5-4 and TRBJ1-1, is ETGVTQSPTHLIKTRGQQVTLRCSSQSGHNTVSWYQQALGQGPQFIFQYYREEENGRGNFPPRFSGLQFPNYSSELNVNALELDDSALYLCASSRDRTTEAFFGQGTRLTVV.

This CDR3 is CAWRRVELRNYGYTF. The CDR3 DNA sequence: TGTGCCTGGAGGCGAGTAGAGCTGAGAAACTATGGCTACACCTTC. The J gene is TRBJ1-2, the V gene TRBV30; no reliable D call. This CDR3 is built from 15 residues. V shed 3 bases and J shed 2 bases, with 16 bases lying between them. Germline V CDR1 and CDR2: GTSNPN, SVGIG (reference sequence).

The rearrangement uses TRBV28 and TRBJ1-2, with TRBD1 matching 9 bases. The V and J ends lost 3 bases and 7 bases, in that order; junction bases with no gene match: 3. The CDR3 has 13 residues. The germline V gene has CDR1 MDHEN and CDR2 SYDVKM. This CDR3 is CASSFGTGIGYTF. The CDR3 DNA is TGTGCCAGCAGTTTTGGGACAGGGATTGGCTACACCTTC.

The chain couples TRBV5-4 to TRBJ2-5; D is possibly TRBD1 (6 bases). Germline loops: CDR1 SGHNT, CDR2 YYREEE (reference sequence). V lost 3 bases and J 3 bases, leaving 12 bases between the germline ends. The CDR3 consists of 14 residues. CDR3 in amino acids: CASSSLDSKETQYF. In nucleotides, the CDR3 is TGTGCCAGCAGCTCTTTGGACAGCAAAGAGACCCAGTACTTC.

The CDR3, as DNA: TGTGCCAGCAGTTACTCTCAGGGGCGGGACTATGGCTACACCTTC. Amino acid sequence: CASSYSQGRDYGYTF. The J gene is TRBJ1-2, the V gene TRBV6-6; perhaps TRBD1 as D (6 bases). The V gene's germline CDR1 is MNHNY and CDR2 SVGAGI (reference sequence). V was trimmed by 0 bases and J by 3 bases, leaving 11 bases between them. CDR3 length: 15 residues.

This chain joins TRBV11-2 and TRBJ1-5; D gene uncertain. From germline, CDR1 is SGHAT and CDR2 FQNNGV. The CDR3 has 14 residues. Trimming stripped 5 bases from V and 1 base from J, with 9 bases between. The CDR3 DNA reads as TGTGCCAGCAGCCACGGGGTGAGCAATCAGCCCCAGCATTTT. It codes for CASSHGVSNQPQHF.

This chain connects TRBV7-6 to TRBJ1-4; possible D gene TRBD1, 6 bases. Per the germline V gene, CDR1 is SGHVS and CDR2 is FNYEAQ. The CDR3 runs to 14 residues. V shed 1 base and J shed 11 bases, with 14 bases lying between them. The CDR3 reads CASSLGDNSGKLFF. In nucleotides, the CDR3 is TGTGCCAGCAGCTTAGGGGACAATTCGGGGAAACTGTTTTTT.

J is TRBJ2-3 and V is TRBV28; 15 nucleotides match TRBD2. J was trimmed by 0 bases and V by 8 bases; bases with no gene match: 9. The CDR3 consists of 18 residues. The V gene's germline CDR1 is MDHEN and CDR2 SYDVKM. As DNA, the CDR3 is TGTGCCAGCGGCCCATGGACTAGCGGGGGGGCCAGCACAGATACGCAGTATTTT. Residues: CASGPWTSGGASTDTQYF.

This chain joins TRBV15 and TRBJ2-2; 10 bases map to TRBD1. V shed 5 bases and J 5 bases; nucleotides not matched to a gene: 14. The CDR3 loop spans 18 amino acids. Germline assignment: CDR1 LNHNV and CDR2 YYDKDF (reference sequence). CDR3 sequence reads: CATSRDRGGEQGTGELFF. CDR3 DNA: TGTGCCACCAGCCGGGACAGGGGAGGGGAACAGGGGACCGGGGAGCTGTTTTTT.

The chain has TRBV19 and TRBJ1-4; the match to TRBD1 covers 8 bases. Germline CDR1 is LNHDA and CDR2 is SQIVND (reference sequence). V was clipped by 9 bases and J by 0 bases; unmatched bases: 6. The CDR3 is made up of 15 amino acids. CDR3 in DNA: TGTGCCAGCTCGGACAGGGTTGCAACTAATGAAAAACTGTTTTTT. Translation: CASSDRVATNEKLFF.